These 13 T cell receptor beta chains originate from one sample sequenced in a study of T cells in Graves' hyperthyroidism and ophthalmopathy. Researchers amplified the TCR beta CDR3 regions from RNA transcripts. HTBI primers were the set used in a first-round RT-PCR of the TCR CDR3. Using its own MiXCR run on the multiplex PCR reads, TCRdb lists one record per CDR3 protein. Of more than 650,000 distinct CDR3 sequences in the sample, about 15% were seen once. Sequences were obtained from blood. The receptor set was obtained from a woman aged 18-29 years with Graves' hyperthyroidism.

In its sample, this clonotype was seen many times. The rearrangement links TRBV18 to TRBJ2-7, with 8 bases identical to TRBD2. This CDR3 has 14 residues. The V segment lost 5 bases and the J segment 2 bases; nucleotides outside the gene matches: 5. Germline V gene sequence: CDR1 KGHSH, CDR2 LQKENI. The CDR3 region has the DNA TGTGCCAGCTCAACGGGACTAGATGCCTACGAGCAGTACTTC. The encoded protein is CASSTGLDAYEQYF.

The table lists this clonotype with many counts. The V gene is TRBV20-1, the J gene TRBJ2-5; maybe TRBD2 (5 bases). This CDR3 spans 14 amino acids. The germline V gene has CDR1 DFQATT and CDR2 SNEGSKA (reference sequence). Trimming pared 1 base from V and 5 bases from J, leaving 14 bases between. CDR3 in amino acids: CSARGGRGSETQYF. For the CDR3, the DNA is TGCAGTGCTAGAGGAGGTAGAGGGTCGGAGACCCAGTACTTC.

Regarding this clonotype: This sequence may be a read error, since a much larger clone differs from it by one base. CDR3 region: CASTQKGGDYGYTF. The CDR3 nucleotides are TGTGCCAGCACCCAAAAAGGGGGAGACTATGGCTACACCTTC. The rearrangement uses TRBV12-3 or TRBV12-4 and TRBJ1-2; TRBD1 might be the D (6 bases). V gave up 7 bases and J gave up 3 bases, with 15 bases separating them. This CDR3 has 14 residues.

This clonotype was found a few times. DNA for the CDR3: TGCAGCGGGAGGCGGGGAGCCGGGGAAAAACTGTTTTTT. Translating it yields CSGRRGAGEKLFF. The V and J genes are TRBV29-1 and TRBJ1-4; D gene unclear. V lost 7 bases and J lost 8, with 17 bases in between. The CDR3 has 13 residues. Germline assignment: CDR1 SQVTM and CDR2 ANQGSEA. Combining the CDR3 with reference TRBV29-1 and TRBJ1-4 gives the whole variable domain SAVISQKPSRDICQRGTSLTIQCQVDSQVTMMFWYRQQPGQSLTLIATANQGSEATYESGFVIDKFPISRPNLTFSTLTVSNMSPEDSSIYLCSGRRGAGEKLFFGSGTQLSVL.

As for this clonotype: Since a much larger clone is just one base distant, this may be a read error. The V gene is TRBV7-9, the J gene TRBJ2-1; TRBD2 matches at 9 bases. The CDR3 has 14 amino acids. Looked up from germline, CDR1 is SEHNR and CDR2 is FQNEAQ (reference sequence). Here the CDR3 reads CASTRLAGSGEQFF. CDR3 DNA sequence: TGCGCCAGCACCCGTCTAGCGGGATCCGGCGAGCAGTTCTTC.

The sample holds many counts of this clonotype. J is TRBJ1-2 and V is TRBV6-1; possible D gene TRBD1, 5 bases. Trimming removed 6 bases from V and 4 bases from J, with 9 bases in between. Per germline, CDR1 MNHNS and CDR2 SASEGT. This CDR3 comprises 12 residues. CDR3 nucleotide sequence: TGTGCCAGCAGCCAAGACAGCTATGGCTACACCTTC. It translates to CASSQDSYGYTF.

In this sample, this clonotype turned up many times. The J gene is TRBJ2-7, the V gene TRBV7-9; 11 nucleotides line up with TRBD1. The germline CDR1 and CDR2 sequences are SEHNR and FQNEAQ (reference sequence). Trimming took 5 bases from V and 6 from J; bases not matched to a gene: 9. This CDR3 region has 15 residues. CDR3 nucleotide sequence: TGTGCCAGCAGCACTTTGGACAGGGGGCTGGTCGAGCAGTACTTC. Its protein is CASSTLDRGLVEQYF.

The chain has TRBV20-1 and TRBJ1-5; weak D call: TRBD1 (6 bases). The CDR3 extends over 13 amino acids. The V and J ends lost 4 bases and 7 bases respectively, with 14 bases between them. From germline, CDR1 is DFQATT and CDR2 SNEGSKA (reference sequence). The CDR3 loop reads CSAIQGVGQPQHF. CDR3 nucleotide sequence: TGCAGTGCTATACAGGGAGTAGGACAGCCCCAGCATTTT.

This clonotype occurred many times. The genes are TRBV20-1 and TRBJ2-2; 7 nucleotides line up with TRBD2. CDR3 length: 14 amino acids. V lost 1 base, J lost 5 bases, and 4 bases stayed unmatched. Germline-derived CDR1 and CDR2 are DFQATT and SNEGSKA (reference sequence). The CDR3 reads CSARGLAETGELFF. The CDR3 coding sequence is TGCAGTGCTAGAGGGCTAGCGGAGACCGGGGAGCTGTTTTTT.

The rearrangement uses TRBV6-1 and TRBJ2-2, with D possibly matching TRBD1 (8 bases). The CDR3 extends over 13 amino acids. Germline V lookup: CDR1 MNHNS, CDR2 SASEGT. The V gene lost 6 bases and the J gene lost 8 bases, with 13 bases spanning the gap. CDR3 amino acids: CASRQGGGGELFF. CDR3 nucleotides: TGTGCCAGCAGACAGGGGGGAGGGGGGGAGCTGTTTTTT.

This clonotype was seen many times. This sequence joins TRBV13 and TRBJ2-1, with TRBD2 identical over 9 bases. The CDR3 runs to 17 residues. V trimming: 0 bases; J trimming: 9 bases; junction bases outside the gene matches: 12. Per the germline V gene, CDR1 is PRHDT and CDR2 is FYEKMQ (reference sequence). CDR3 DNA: TGTGCCAGCAGCTTAGGGATTCTAGCGGGATTGGGAGGTGAGCAGTTCTTC. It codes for CASSLGILAGLGGEQFF.

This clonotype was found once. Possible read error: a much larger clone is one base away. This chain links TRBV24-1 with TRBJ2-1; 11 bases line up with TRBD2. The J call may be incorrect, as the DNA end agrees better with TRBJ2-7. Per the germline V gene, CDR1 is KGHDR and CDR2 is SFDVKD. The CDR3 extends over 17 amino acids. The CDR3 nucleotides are TGTGCCACCAGTGATCTCCCGACTAGCGGGGTCTACAATGAGCAGTACTTC. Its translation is CATSDLPTSGVYNEQYF.

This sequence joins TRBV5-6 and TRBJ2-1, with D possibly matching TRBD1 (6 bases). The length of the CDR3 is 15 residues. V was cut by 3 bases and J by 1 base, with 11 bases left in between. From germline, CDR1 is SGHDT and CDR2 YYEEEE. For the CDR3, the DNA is TGTGCCAGCAGCTCTTGGACAGCGTCCTACAATGAGCAGTTCTTC. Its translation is CASSSWTASYNEQFF.